This T cell receptor beta chain derives from a study of T cell clonality in common variable immunodeficiency. Study results and limitations: T cell subpopulation sequencing would be needed to explain CVID clonality.

Germline V gives CDR1 SEHNR, CDR2 FQNEAQ (reference sequence). There are 15 residues in the CDR3. V dropped 5 bases and J dropped 0; count of bases not matched to a gene: 7. Patients and controls were mostly of Caucasian heritage. This clone was counted a few times. Its antigen is currently unknown. The CDR3 extends 3 residues past the end of the read, so its final part is completed from the germline J gene. TCRdb keeps only in-frame clones here, not all; method: immunoSEQ multiplex PCR. This record lists some 28,000 clones, none seen once only, and the top ten clones contain approximately 13%. The sequence came from a person aged 18 to 69 in good health. Sequences were obtained from peripheral blood mononuclear cells. The chain employs TRBV7-9 and TRBJ2-7; 7 bases are shared with TRBD1. The DNA read from the CDR3 is TGTGCCAGCAGCACAACCGGGACAGACTCCTACGAG. This sequence encodes CASSTTGTDSYE. The CDR3 reads in full as CASSTTGTDSYEQYF.